This T cell receptor beta chain was documented in a study of T cells in Graves' hyperthyroidism and ophthalmopathy. Germline CDR1 MNHEY, CDR2 SMNVEV (reference sequence). The CDR3 totals 15 residues. J gave up 9 bases and V 5 bases, and 11 bases lay outside the gene matches. RNA transcripts were the template for amplifying TCR beta CDR3 regions. HTBI primers were the set used in a first-round RT-PCR of the TCR CDR3. TCRdb ran MiXCR on the multiplex PCR reads and lists one entry per CDR3 protein. The top ten hold around 21% of the sample, which has 370,000 or so distinct CDR3 sequences, approximately 15% seen once. Patients having uncontrolled infection, another autoimmune disease, pregnancy or lactation were not included. PBMCs came from over 8.5 ml fresh peripheral blood. This clonotype was counted many times. The antigen remains unidentified. The study, taken as a whole, reports: Clonotypes that were expanded in thyroid above 0.001 mostly appeared in blood too.

The receptor comes from a man younger than 40 with Graves' hyperthyroidism that later progressed to Graves' ophthalmopathy. This chain connects TRBV27 to TRBJ2-1, with 9 bases fitting TRBD1. The sample comprised blood. Here the CDR3 DNA reads TGTGCCAGCAGTCCCGCGGGACAGGGACGCGGTGAGCAGTTCTTC. Amino acid sequence: CASSPAGQGRGEQFF.